This entry concerns a single TCR beta chain. As yet, its antigen is unknown. Per the germline V gene, CDR1 is SGHDN and CDR2 is FVKESK. Trimming cost V 4 bases and J 1 base, with 19 bases left between them. The CDR3 loop spans 17 amino acids. Time point given: week 47, end of study. Mutant IDH1 20-mer peptide, at 300 ug, made up each vaccine dose, with topical imiquimod. Patients underwent eight vaccinations, which took place in weeks 1, 3, 5, 7, 11, 15, 19 and 23. New WHO grade 3 or 4 IDH1-mutant, ATRX-lost astrocytomas were present in all donors. The data belong to a study of a mutant IDH1 vaccine in newly diagnosed glioma. The overall study: Patients got their first vaccination 4-6 weeks after radiotherapy alone, or with temozolomide cycles. V12 fell at week 35 and V13, the study end, at week 47.

The repertoire was sequenced with immunoSEQ multiplex PCR; TCRdb's copy has only in-frame clones and lacks some. Counted here are tens of thousands of clones, less than 85% occurring once; the ten biggest clones make up about 4.3%. The chain uses TRBV14 and TRBJ1-1; D is possibly TRBD1 (6 bases). The material sequenced was PBMCs, taken from a glioma patient whose treatment included an IDH1 peptide vaccine. The receptor was isolated from a woman aged 25 to 39 with glioma. Some clones in this sample may be carry-over from other donors' samples. CDR3 nucleotide sequence: TGTGCCAGCAGCCTTCGGCGGGGGGACACCGAGAACACTGAAGCTTTCTTT. It translates to CASSLRRGDTENTEAFF. Using reference TRBV14 and TRBJ1-1 for the parts outside the CDR3, the full variable domain is EAGVTQFPSHSVIEKGQTVTLRCDPISGHDNLYWYRRVMGKEIKFLLHFVKESKQDESGMPNNRFLAERTGGTYSTLKVQPAELEDSGVYFCASSLRRGDTENTEAFFGQGTRLTVV.